This is a list of T cell receptor beta chains from one sample in a study of CD4+ T cells in melanoma. Sequenced by immunoSEQ multiplex PCR; TCRdb stores in-frame clones only, minus some. The sample yields about 15,000 clones, 62% seen once. The material sequenced was cells from a culture (not recorded whether cultured in vitro). All receptors come from a human donor with melanoma. Both conserved end residues are part of each CDR3. The D gene is left open where the match is weak. Only some rows state a clone size, as once, few, many or a class for expanded clones.

d_call	clone_size	v_call	j_call	cdr3_nt	cdr3_aa
.	.	TRBV7-8	TRBJ2-2	TGTGCCAGCAGCTTTAGGGGGGCCCAACCACAACTCGACACCGGGGAGCTGTTTTTT	CASSFRGAQPQLDTGELFF
.	.	TRBV30	TRBJ1-2	TGTGCCTGGACGGGCTTCCTGGACCGTGCCACCTTC	CAWTGFLDRATF
TRBD1	.	TRBV27	TRBJ2-1	TGTGCCAGCAAACCCCTCGACAGGGGGGGATACAATGAGCAGTTCTTC	CASKPLDRGGYNEQFF
.	.	TRBV14	TRBJ2-1	TGTGCCAGCAGCCAGATAAAGGAGAATGAGCAGTTCTTC	CASSQIKENEQFF
.	once	TRBV6-1	TRBJ1-6	TGTGCCAGCAGTGAAAAACCTTCCGGGGGCCGAAATTCACCCCTCCACTTT	CASSEKPSGGRNSPLHF
.	.	TRBV23-1	TRBJ2-1	TGCGCCAGCAGTCAACCAGGCTCCTACAATGAGCAGTTCTTC	CASSQPGSYNEQFF
TRBD1	.	TRBV2	TRBJ1-1	TGTGCCAGCACCGGGCAGGGGGACACTGAAGCTTTCTTT	CASTGQGDTEAFF
TRBD2	few	TRBV10-3	TRBJ2-1	TGTGCCGAGAGACTAGCGGGACCCGCAGACAATGAGCAGTTCTTC	CAERLAGPADNEQFF
.	.	TRBV4-2	TRBJ1-2	TGTGCCAGCAGCTTGACTGGGACGGACTATGGCTACACCTTC	CASSLTGTDYGYTF
TRBD1	.	TRBV5-5	TRBJ1-6	TGTGCCAGCAGCTGGGGGACAGAATATAATTCACCCCTCCACTTT	CASSWGTEYNSPLHF
.	.	TRBV11-2	TRBJ1-1	TGTGCCAGCAGCTTAGGGGACACTACACGGGCTGAAGCTTTCTTT	CASSLGDTTRAEAFF
.	few	TRBV5-5	TRBJ1-2	TGTGCCAGCAGCGGGATCTGGGCCGGGAGCTATGGCTACACCTTC	CASSGIWAGSYGYTF
.	.	TRBV2	TRBJ2-1	TGTGCCAGCAGTGAGACTAGTAGTGAGCAGTTCTTC	CASSETSSEQFF
.	.	TRBV6-5	TRBJ1-2	TGTGCCAGCAAAGAAACCGGGACATACGACTATGGCTACACCTTC	CASKETGTYDYGYTF
TRBD2	.	TRBV2	TRBJ2-5	TGTGCCAGCACTAGAGCGGGGGGCCAAGAGACCCAGTACTTC	CASTRAGGQETQYF
.	.	TRBV30	TRBJ2-1	TGTGCCTGGAGTATAGGCAGGACGAGCTCCTACAATGAGCAGTTCTTC	CAWSIGRTSSYNEQFF
.	few	TRBV30	TRBJ1-6	TGTGCCTGGAGTGGACGGTCGCGCCTGAATTCACCCCTCCACTTT	CAWSGRSRLNSPLHF
.	.	TRBV4-2	TRBJ1-5	TGTGCCAGCAGCCAAGTAGCGGGAGGAGGGGAGCCCCAGCATTTT	CASSQVAGGGEPQHF
.	.	TRBV5-4	TRBJ1-1	TGTGCCAGCAGCTCCCTGTTGGGATTTGAAGCTTTCTTT	CASSSLLGFEAFF
.	few	TRBV2	TRBJ2-7	TGTGCCAGCAAAAGGGAAGAAAGGACCCACGAGCAGTACTTC	CASKREERTHEQYF
.	.	TRBV9	TRBJ1-4	TGTGCCAGCAGCCCCCTAGCGGGGATTCGACCACTGTTTTTT	CASSPLAGIRPLFF
TRBD2	.	TRBV6-5	TRBJ2-3	TGTGCCAGCAGATCTAGCGGGGGGGCCGATACGCAGTATTTT	CASRSSGGADTQYF
.	.	TRBV15	TRBJ1-3	TGTGCCACCAGCAGAGCCAGGCTGACTGGAAACACCATATATTTT	CATSRARLTGNTIYF
.	.	TRBV2	TRBJ1-2	TGTGCCAGCAGAGAGACAGGCCTCTATGGCTACACCTTC	CASRETGLYGYTF
.	.	TRBV2	TRBJ1-2	TGTGCCAGCAGACACGGGACACTCATTACCTATGGCTACACCTTC	CASRHGTLITYGYTF
TRBD1	.	TRBV4-1	TRBJ1-1	TGCGCCAGCAGCCAAGACCCCTTTTCATACAGGGGTCGAGTGAACACTGAAGCTTTCTTT	CASSQDPFSYRGRVNTEAFF
TRBD2	.	TRBV7-3	TRBJ2-1	TGTGCCAGCAGCTTACGCGGGGGGGGCTACAATGAGCAGTTCTTC	CASSLRGGGYNEQFF
.	.	TRBV2	TRBJ1-6	TGTGCCAGCCACGGCGTTTGGAGGAATTCACCCCTCCACTTT	CASHGVWRNSPLHF
TRBD1	few	TRBV4-1	TRBJ1-5	TGCGCCAGCAGCCAAGTTGGTAAACAGGGGAAGGGCAATCAGCCCCAGCATTTT	CASSQVGKQGKGNQPQHF
TRBD1	once	TRBV5-6	TRBJ1-2	TGTGCCAGCAGCGACAGGGGTAAGGCGGGCTATGGCTACACCTTC	CASSDRGKAGYGYTF
TRBD2	few	TRBV11-3	TRBJ2-3	TGTGCCAGCAGCTTCGGGGCGGGGGGCCCGGATACGCAGTATTTT	CASSFGAGGPDTQYF
.	few	TRBV11-2	TRBJ2-2	TGTGCCAGCAGCCAGCTGTCCGGGGAGCTGTTTTTT	CASSQLSGELFF
.	.	TRBV19	TRBJ2-1	TGTGCCAGTAGTACGGGGACTCGCAAGAGAAATGAGCAGTTCTTC	CASSTGTRKRNEQFF
TRBD2	.	TRBV6-5	TRBJ2-5	TGTGCCAGCAGTTCGCTAGCGGGGGGCCGGGAGGAGACCCAGTACTTC	CASSSLAGGREETQYF
.	.	TRBV9	TRBJ2-2	TGTGCCAGCAGCGCCAGACTAGACCCCGGGGAGCTGTTTTTT	CASSARLDPGELFF
TRBD1	.	TRBV9	TRBJ1-2	TGTGCCAGCAGCTCCCAGGGGGCAGGGAAAGACTATGGCTACACCTTC	CASSSQGAGKDYGYTF
.	few	TRBV7-2	TRBJ1-5	TGTGCCAGCGCATGGGACAGCAATCAGCCCCAGCATTTT	CASAWDSNQPQHF
.	.	TRBV6-1	TRBJ1-6	TGTGCCAGCAGTGAAGTTGTTAATTCACCCCTCCACTTT	CASSEVVNSPLHF
TRBD1	.	TRBV9	TRBJ1-2	TGTGCCAGCAGCGTCCTTCCAGGGGGAGACTATGGCTACACCTTC	CASSVLPGGDYGYTF
TRBD2	.	TRBV9	TRBJ2-3	TGTGCCAGCAGCCGTAGCGGGGGGGGCGCAGATACGCAGTATTTT	CASSRSGGGADTQYF
.	.	TRBV7-8	TRBJ2-3	TGTGCCAGCAGCCCCCGCCGGACTAGCACAGATACGCAGTATTTT	CASSPRRTSTDTQYF
TRBD2	.	TRBV9	TRBJ2-3	TGTGCCAGCAGCGTATCGGGCGGGGGGGCAATGGTAGATACGCAGTATTTT	CASSVSGGGAMVDTQYF
.	.	TRBV19	TRBJ1-4	TGTGCCAGTAGTATCTGGGGGCGCGGGGAAAAACTGTTTTTT	CASSIWGRGEKLFF
TRBD1	.	TRBV10-1	TRBJ1-1	TGCGCCAGCAGTGAATCGATAACAGGGGGCTACACTGAAGCTTTCTTT	CASSESITGGYTEAFF
.	medium-sized	TRBV5-5	TRBJ2-1	TGTGCCAGCAGCCACCGGACTGGGCCACTGGGCTACAATGAGCAGTTCTTC	CASSHRTGPLGYNEQFF
.	few	TRBV20-1	TRBJ1-1	TGCAGTGCTAGCAGGGGCCGTGAAGCTTTCTTT	CSASRGREAFF
TRBD1	.	TRBV2	TRBJ1-1	TGTGCCAGCAAGGGGACAGCCAACACTGAAGCTTTCTTT	CASKGTANTEAFF
TRBD1	.	TRBV18	TRBJ2-7	TGTGCCAGCTCACCCCCCGGACAGGGCGGCGAGCAGTACTTC	CASSPPGQGGEQYF
TRBD1	few	TRBV7-3	TRBJ1-1	TGTGCCAGCAGTGCCCAGGGGGATACTGAAGCTTTCTTT	CASSAQGDTEAFF
TRBD1	.	TRBV7-2	TRBJ1-4	TGTGCCAGCAGCGCGACAGGGGGCCTGGCAACTAATGAAAAACTGTTTTTT	CASSATGGLATNEKLFF
.	.	TRBV11-3	TRBJ1-6	TGTGCCAGCAGCTTAGGGGGTTTCTCGAATTCACCCCTCCACTTT	CASSLGGFSNSPLHF
TRBD1	.	TRBV15	TRBJ2-1	TGTGCCACCAGCAGTGCTAATTTGGGGGGACAGGGGGATGAGCAGTTCTTC	CATSSANLGGQGDEQFF
.	.	TRBV6-6	TRBJ1-1	TGTGCCAGCAGGAAATTTGAATCGGCTTTCTTT	CASRKFESAFF
.	.	TRBV6-6	TRBJ1-5	TGTGCCAGCAGTAGCGAACAGGGTTATCAGCCCCAGCATTTT	CASSSEQGYQPQHF
.	.	TRBV29-1	TRBJ2-1	TGCAGCGTTCTGCTCTCCTACAATGAGCAGTTCTTC	CSVLLSYNEQFF
TRBD1	few	TRBV2	TRBJ2-7	TGTGCCAGCAAGGGACAGGCCTACGAGCAGTACTTC	CASKGQAYEQYF
.	.	TRBV10-1	TRBJ1-1	TGCGCCAACATTAAGGGGATGAACACTGAAGCTTTCTTT	CANIKGMNTEAFF
TRBD1	few	TRBV6-6	TRBJ1-5	TGTGCCAGCAGTTACTCCAGACAGGGAGATCAGCCCCAGCATTTT	CASSYSRQGDQPQHF